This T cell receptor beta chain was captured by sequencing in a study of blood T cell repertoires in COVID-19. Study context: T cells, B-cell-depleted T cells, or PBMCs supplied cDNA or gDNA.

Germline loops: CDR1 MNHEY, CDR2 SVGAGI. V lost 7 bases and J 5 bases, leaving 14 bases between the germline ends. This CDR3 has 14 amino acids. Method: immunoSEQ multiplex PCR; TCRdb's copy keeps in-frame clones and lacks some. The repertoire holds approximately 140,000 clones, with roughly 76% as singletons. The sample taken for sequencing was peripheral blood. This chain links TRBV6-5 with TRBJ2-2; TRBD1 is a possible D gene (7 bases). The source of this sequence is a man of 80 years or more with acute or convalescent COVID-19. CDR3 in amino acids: CASTPTGRTGELFF. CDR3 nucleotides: TGTGCCAGCACCCCGACAGGGAGGACCGGGGAGCTGTTTTTT.